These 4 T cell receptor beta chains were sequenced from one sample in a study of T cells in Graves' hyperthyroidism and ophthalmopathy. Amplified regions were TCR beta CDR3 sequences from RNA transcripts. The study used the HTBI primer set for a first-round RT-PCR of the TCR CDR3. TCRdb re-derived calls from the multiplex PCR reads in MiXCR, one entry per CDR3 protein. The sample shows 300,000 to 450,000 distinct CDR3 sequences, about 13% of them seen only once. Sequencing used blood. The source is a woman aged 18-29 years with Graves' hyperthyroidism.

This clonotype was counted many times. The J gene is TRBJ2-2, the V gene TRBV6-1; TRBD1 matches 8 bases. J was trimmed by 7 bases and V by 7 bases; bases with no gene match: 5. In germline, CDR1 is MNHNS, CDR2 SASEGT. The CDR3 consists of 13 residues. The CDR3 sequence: CASITGGHGELFF. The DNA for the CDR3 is TGTGCCAGCATCACAGGGGGGCACGGGGAGCTGTTTTTT.

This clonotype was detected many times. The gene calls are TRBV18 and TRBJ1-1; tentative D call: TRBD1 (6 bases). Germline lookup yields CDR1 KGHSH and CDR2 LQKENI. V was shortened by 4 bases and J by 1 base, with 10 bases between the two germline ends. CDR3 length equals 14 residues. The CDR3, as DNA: TGTGCCAGCTCACTAGAACAGGGGAACACTGAAGCTTTCTTT. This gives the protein CASSLEQGNTEAFF.

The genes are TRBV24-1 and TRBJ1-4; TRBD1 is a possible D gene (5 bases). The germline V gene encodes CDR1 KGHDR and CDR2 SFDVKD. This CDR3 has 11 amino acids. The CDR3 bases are TGTGTCGGGGGGAGTAATGAAAAACTGTTTTTT. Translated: CVGGSNEKLFF.

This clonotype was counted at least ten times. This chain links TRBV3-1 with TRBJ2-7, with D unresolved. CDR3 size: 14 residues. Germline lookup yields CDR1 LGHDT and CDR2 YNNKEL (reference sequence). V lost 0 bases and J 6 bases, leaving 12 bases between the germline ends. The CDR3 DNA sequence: TGTGCCAGCAGCCAAGATACCACGGGTGGCGAGCAGTACTTC. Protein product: CASSQDTTGGEQYF.